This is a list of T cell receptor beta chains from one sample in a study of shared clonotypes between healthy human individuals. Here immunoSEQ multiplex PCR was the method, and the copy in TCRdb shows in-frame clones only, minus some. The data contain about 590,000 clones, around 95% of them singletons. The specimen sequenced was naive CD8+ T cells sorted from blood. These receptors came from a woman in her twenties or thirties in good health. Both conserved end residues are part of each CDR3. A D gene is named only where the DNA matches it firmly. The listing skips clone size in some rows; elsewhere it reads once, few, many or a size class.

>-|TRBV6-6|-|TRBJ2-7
TGTGCCAGCAGTTACGGGCGTGGGGGCTACGAGCAGTACTTC
CASSYGRGGYEQYF
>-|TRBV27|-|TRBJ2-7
TGTGCCAGCGGAGTGGCCTACGAGCAGTACTTC
CASGVAYEQYF
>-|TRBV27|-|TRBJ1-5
TGTGCCAGCAGTTTTCACGGCGACAGGCAGCCCCAGCATTTT
CASSFHGDRQPQHF
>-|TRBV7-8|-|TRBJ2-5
TGTGCCAGCAGCCTTGACGGGACCGACCTAGGAAGGACCCAGTACTTC
CASSLDGTDLGRTQYF
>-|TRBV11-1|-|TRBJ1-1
TGTGCCAGCAGCTTAGAAGTGGGGGGCACTGAAGCTTTCTTT
CASSLEVGGTEAFF
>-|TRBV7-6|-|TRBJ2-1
TGTGCCAGCAGCTTAGGGGCTTTCTACAATGAGCAGTTCTTC
CASSLGAFYNEQFF
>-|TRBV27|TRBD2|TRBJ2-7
TGTGCCAGCAGTTACACGAGCGGGAGGGCCTACGAGCAGTACTTC
CASSYTSGRAYEQYF
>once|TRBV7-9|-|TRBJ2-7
TGTGCCAGCAGCACATCTAGCAGCTACGAGCAGTACTTC
CASSTSSSYEQYF
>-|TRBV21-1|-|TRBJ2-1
TGTGCCAGCAGCAAAAGACTCAGGGGGCGCGTCTACAATGAGCAGTTCTTC
CASSKRLRGRVYNEQFF
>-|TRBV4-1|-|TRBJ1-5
TGCGCCAGCAGCCAAGATTTTCGACAGCCCACTAATCAGCCCCAGCATTTT
CASSQDFRQPTNQPQHF
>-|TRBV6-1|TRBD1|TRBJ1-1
TGTGCCAGCAGTCAGGGGGCTGGTAACACTGAAGCTTTCTTT
CASSQGAGNTEAFF
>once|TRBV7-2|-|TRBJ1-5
TGTGCCAGCAGCCGGACGGGGAATCAGCCCCAGCATTTT
CASSRTGNQPQHF
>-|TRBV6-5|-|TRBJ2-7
TGTGCCAGCAGTTGGGGGACCGAGCAGTACTTC
CASSWGTEQYF
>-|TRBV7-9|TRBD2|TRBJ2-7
TGTGCCAGCAGTTACTTAGCGGGTTCGGGCGAGCAGTACTTC
CASSYLAGSGEQYF